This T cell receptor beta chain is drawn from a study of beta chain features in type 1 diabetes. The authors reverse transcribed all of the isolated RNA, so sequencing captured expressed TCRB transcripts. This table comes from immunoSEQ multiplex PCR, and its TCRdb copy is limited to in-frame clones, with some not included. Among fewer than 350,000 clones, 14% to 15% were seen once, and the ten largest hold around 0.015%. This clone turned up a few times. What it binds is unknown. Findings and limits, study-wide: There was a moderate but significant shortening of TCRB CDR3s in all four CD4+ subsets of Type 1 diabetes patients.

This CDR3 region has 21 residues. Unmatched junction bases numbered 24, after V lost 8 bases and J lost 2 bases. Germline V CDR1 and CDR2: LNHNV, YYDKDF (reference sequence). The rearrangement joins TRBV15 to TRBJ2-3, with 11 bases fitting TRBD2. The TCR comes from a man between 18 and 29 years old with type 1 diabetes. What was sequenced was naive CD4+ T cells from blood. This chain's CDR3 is CATLGAGLAGGGGLNTDTQYF. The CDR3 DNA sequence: TGTGCCACCCTTGGGGCTGGTCTAGCGGGGGGCGGGGGATTGAACACAGATACGCAGTATTTT.